A selection of T cell receptor beta chains follows, all from one sample in a study of T cells in Graves' hyperthyroidism and ophthalmopathy. A single record per CDR3 protein comes from TCRdb applying MiXCR to the multiplex PCR reads. The sample has a few hundred thousand distinct CDR3 sequences, around 22% seen once. The sequenced sample was blood. These receptors were obtained from a man younger than 40 with Graves' ophthalmopathy. Each CDR3 is given with its conserved first and last residue. A D gene is named only where the DNA matches it firmly. Some rows mark clone size as missing; the rest say once, few, many or name a class of expanded clone.

j_call v_call clone_size d_call cdr3_nt cdr3_aa
TRBJ2-1 TRBV18 many NA TGTGCCAGCTCACCACCACTGGCGGTCAATGAGCAGTTCTTC CASSPPLAVNEQFF
TRBJ2-3 TRBV11-3 many NA TGTGCCAGCAGCTTAGAAGGTCTAGCCGTGGATACGCAGTATTTT CASSLEGLAVDTQYF
TRBJ2-1 TRBV27 NA NA TGTGCCAGCAGTTTATCGGTAGAGCCGAATGAGCAGTTCTTC CASSLSVEPNEQFF
TRBJ2-7 TRBV4-1 NA NA TGCGCCAGCAGCCGCTCGAACAGCGATACCTACGAGCAGTACTTC CASSRSNSDTYEQYF
TRBJ2-7 TRBV28 many NA TGTGCCAGCAGTTTTGAGATTACCTACGAGCAGTACTTC CASSFEITYEQYF
TRBJ1-1 TRBV29-1 few NA TGCAGCGTTGTGGGGGGCGCGGACACTGAAGCTTTCTTT CSVVGGADTEAFF
TRBJ2-5 TRBV4-2 NA NA TGTGCCAGCAGCCAAGAGGTACTAGGCTTCCTCCAAGAGACCCAGTACTTC CASSQEVLGFLQETQYF
TRBJ2-2 TRBV5-1 few NA TGCGCCAGCAGCTTGGCCGGGAACACCGGGGAGCTGTTTTTT CASSLAGNTGELFF
TRBJ2-1 TRBV5-1 NA TRBD2 TGCGCCAGCAGCCACCCTAGCGGGAGTGTGTACAATGAGCAGTTCTTC CASSHPSGSVYNEQFF
TRBJ2-7 TRBV10-1 few TRBD2 TGCGCCAGCAGTGACAACTTCCTAGCGGGAGGGCGGGATGGCGAGCAGTACTTC CASSDNFLAGGRDGEQYF
TRBJ2-3 TRBV11-1 many TRBD2 TGTGCCAGCAGCTTAAATTCTAGGACTAGCGGGGCCGGGAGGAGTACGCAGTATTTT CASSLNSRTSGAGRSTQYF